The sequence of this T cell receptor (beta chain) was determined in a study of blood T cells in healthy people across ages. Study results and limitations: Unknown CMV status may confound age-related changes in expanded clones.

A second PCR of about 6 to 12 cycles used a sample-barcoded 5' primer and a J-beta primer mix. Each CDR3 protein is one row after TCRdb ran MiXCR on the 5' RACE reads. The sample lists about 670,000 distinct CDR3 sequences; under 65% were seen once. The CDR3 consists of 15 residues. CDR1 is SGHRS and CDR2 is YFSETQ in the germline V gene. This clonotype was counted only a few times. Its antigen is not known. The clonotype originates from a woman aged 80 or over in good health. Sequences were obtained from blood. This sequence joins TRBV5-1 and TRBJ2-1; TRBD2 might be the D (5 bases). The assigned J gene may be wrong: the sequence end matches TRBJ2-7 better. CDR3 sequence reads: CASSRGLGSYNEQYF. For the CDR3, the DNA is TGCGCCAGCAGCCGGGGTCTTGGATCCTACAATGAGCAGTACTTC.